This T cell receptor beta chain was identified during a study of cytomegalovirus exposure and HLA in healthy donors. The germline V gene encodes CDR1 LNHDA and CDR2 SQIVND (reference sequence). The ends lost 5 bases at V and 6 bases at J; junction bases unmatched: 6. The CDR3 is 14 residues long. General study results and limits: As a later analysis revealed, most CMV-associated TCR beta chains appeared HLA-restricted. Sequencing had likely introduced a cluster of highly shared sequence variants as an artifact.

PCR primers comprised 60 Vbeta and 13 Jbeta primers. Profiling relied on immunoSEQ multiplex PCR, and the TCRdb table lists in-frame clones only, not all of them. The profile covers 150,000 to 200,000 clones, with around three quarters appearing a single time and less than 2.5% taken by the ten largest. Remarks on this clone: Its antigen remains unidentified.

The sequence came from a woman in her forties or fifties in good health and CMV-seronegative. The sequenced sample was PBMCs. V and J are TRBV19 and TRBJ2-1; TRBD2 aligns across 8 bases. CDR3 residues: CASSPGLAANEQFF. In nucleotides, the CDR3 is TGTGCCAGTAGTCCCGGACTAGCCGCCAATGAGCAGTTCTTC.